This T cell receptor (beta chain) stems from a study of molecular identifiers for immune sequencing clone quantification. TCRdb fed the PCR reads into MiXCR, producing one record per CDR3 protein. The table has just under 650,000 distinct CDR3 sequences, 15% to 20% seen once. Germline loops: CDR1 MNHEY, CDR2 SMNVEV (reference sequence). V lost 6 bases, J lost 8 bases, and 8 bases stayed unmatched. This CDR3 has 16 residues. Sequences were obtained from naive CD8+ T cells from blood, with Jurkat cell RNA spiked in. Subset denoted: FACS-sorted CD8+CD4-CCR7+CD45RA+ naive T cells. This chain uses TRBV27 with TRBJ1-6; 12 positions match TRBD1. The sequence derives from a human donor in good health. Some libraries in this study had Jurkat cell RNA spiked in. The chain's CDR3 is CASSQEGQGAHSPLHF. In DNA form, the CDR3 reads TGTGCCAGCAGCCAGGAGGGACAGGGGGCTCATTCACCCCTCCACTTT.